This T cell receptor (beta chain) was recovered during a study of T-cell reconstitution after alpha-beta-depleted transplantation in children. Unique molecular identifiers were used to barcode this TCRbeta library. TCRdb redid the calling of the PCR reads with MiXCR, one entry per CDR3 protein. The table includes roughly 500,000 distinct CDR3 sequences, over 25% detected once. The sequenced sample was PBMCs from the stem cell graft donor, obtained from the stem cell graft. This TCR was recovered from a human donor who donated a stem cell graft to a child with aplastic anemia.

CDR3 nucleotide sequence: TGTGCCAGCAGTTTTTTTGGTGGATCGTTTGAGCAGTACTTC. Protein: CASSFFGGSFEQYF. The genes are TRBV28 and TRBJ2-7, with no clear D. V lost 3 bases and J 7 bases, leaving 16 bases between the germline ends. The germline V gene encodes CDR1 MDHEN and CDR2 SYDVKM. The CDR3 has 14 amino acids.